The 3 T cell receptor beta chains below come from one sample, sequenced in a study of T and B cells in COVID-19 patients. Multiplex PCR with BIOMED2 TRB-A/B primer pools amplified TRB rearrangements. TCRdb fed the multiplex PCR reads into MiXCR, producing one record per CDR3 protein. The repertoire holds several thousand distinct CDR3 sequences, roughly 30% seen once, with approximately 5.1% in the top ten. Blood genomic DNA input for TRB amplification was about 250-500 ng. Sequenced sample: blood. The receptors stem from a human donor who had recovered from COVID-19.

This clonotype is classed as medium-sized. The junction differs from germline at one of its ends, possibly a read error. The chain recombines TRBV19 with TRBJ2-2; D possibly matches TRBD1 or TRBD2 (5 bases each). The CDR3 is made up of 12 amino acids. Germline CDR1 and CDR2: LNHDA and SQIVND (reference sequence). For the CDR3, the DNA is TGTGCCAGTAGTATTAATATCGGGGACCTGTTTTTT. Residues: CASSINIGDLFF.

This sequence joins TRBV5-1 and TRBJ2-1, with 10 nucleotides matching TRBD2. The CDR3 consists of 16 residues. The junction had 9 bases not matched to a gene; V was cut back by 5 bases and J by 4 bases. Germline V gives CDR1 SGHRS, CDR2 YFSETQ. Here the CDR3 reads CASSPLTSGLYNEQFF. The CDR3 DNA sequence: TGCGCCAGCAGTCCTTTGACTAGCGGGCTTTACAATGAGCAGTTCTTC. Variable domain in full (rest from reference TRBV5-1 and TRBJ2-1): KAGVTQTPRYLIKTRGQQVTLSCSPISGHRSVSWYQQTPGQGLQFLFEYFSETQRNKGNFPGRFSGRQFSNSRSEMNVSTLELGDSALYLCASSPLTSGLYNEQFFGPGTRLTVL.

Judged by abundance, this clonotype is medium-sized. CDR3 sequence: CASSRGGARTDTQYF. CDR3 coding DNA: TGTGCCAGCTCACGAGGGGGCGCCCGCACAGATACGCAGTATTTT. The chain has TRBV18 and TRBJ2-3, with 7 bases aligning to TRBD1. In germline, CDR1 is KGHSH, CDR2 LQKENI. The CDR3 is made up of 15 amino acids. Losses at the gene ends were 4 bases for V and 1 base for J; bases not matched to a gene: 5.